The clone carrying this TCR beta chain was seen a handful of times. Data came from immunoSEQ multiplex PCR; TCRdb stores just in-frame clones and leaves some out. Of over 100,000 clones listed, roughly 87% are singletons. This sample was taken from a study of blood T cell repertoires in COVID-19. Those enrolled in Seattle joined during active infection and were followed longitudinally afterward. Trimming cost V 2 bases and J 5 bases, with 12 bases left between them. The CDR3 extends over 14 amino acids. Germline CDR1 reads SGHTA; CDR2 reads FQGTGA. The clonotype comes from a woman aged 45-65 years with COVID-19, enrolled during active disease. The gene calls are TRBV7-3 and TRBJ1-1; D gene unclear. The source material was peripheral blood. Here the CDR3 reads CASSLQTGLTEAFF. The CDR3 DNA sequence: TGTGCCAGCAGCTTACAGACGGGGTTAACTGAAGCTTTCTTT.